This T cell receptor (beta chain) is from a study of blood T cell repertoires in COVID-19. At the level of the study: T cells, B-cell-depleted T cells, or PBMCs supplied cDNA or gDNA.

The CDR3 is 16 amino acids. V was cut by 0 bases and J by 0 bases, with 10 bases left in between. Germline CDR1 is SGDLS and CDR2 is YYNGEE. Assay used: immunoSEQ multiplex PCR; TCRdb lists only in-frame clones, some missing. The sample lists about 370,000 clones, 80% to 90% seen once, with 1% in the top ten. The receptor's source is a man aged 18 to 35 who had recovered from COVID-19. The rearrangement joins TRBV9 to TRBJ2-1, with a possible D match to TRBD1 (6 bases). Sequencing was performed on PBMCs or T cells enriched from blood (not recorded which). The CDR3 nucleotides read TGTGCCAGCAGCGTAGCAGGGGCTCCCTCCTACAATGAGCAGTTCTTC. Its translation: CASSVAGAPSYNEQFF.